These 18 T cell receptor beta chains were all obtained from the same sample, sequenced in a study of blood T cell repertoires in COVID-19. The repertoire was sequenced with immunoSEQ multiplex PCR; TCRdb's copy has only in-frame clones and lacks some. The table shows about 180,000 clones, with more than 80% occurring only once. The sequenced sample was PBMCs or T cells enriched from blood (not recorded which). These TCRs come from a man aged 40-49 years who had recovered from COVID-19.

The CDR3 here is CASSQEGLGRYEQYF. In nucleotides, the CDR3 is TGCGCCAGCAGCCAAGAGGGTCTGGGGCGCTACGAGCAGTACTTC. The chain couples TRBV4-1 to TRBJ2-7, with D maybe TRBD1 (5 bases). Germline values: CDR1 MGHRA, CDR2 YSYEKL. CDR3 length: 15 residues. V lost 0 bases and J lost 3, with 12 bases in between.

The J gene is TRBJ1-5, the V gene TRBV4-1; no clear D. In germline, CDR1 is MGHRA, CDR2 YSYEKL. This CDR3 comprises 18 residues. Trimming pared 0 bases from V and 1 base from J, leaving 16 bases between. The CDR3 protein is CASSQDVGELRSNQPQHF. For the CDR3, the DNA is TGCGCCAGCAGCCAAGATGTCGGGGAATTAAGGAGCAATCAGCCCCAGCATTTT.

The chain couples TRBV6-5 to TRBJ1-6; 7 nucleotides agree with TRBD1. CDR1 is MNHEY, CDR2 SVGAGI, per germline. This CDR3 contains 14 residues. The junction had 9 bases not matched to a gene; V was cut back by 9 bases and J by 7 bases. CDR3 DNA: TGTGCCAGTAAGGGGGCCCTCCTAAATTCACCCCTCCACTTT. Its protein product is CASKGALLNSPLHF.

This chain joins TRBV19 and TRBJ1-1; no definite D call. Germline V lookup: CDR1 LNHDA, CDR2 SQIVND (reference sequence). The V and J ends lost 0 bases and 0 bases respectively, with 8 bases between them. The CDR3 contains 15 residues. The CDR3 DNA follows: TGTGCCAGTAGTATAGATCCAGGTATGAACACTGAAGCTTTCTTT. This gives the protein CASSIDPGMNTEAFF.

V gene TRBV6-5 combines with J gene TRBJ1-1, with 10 bases lining up with TRBD1. The junction had 9 bases not matched to a gene; V was cut back by 10 bases and J by 1 base. Germline V gene data show CDR1 as MNHEY and CDR2 as SVGAGI. The length of the CDR3 is 15 residues. The CDR3 nucleotides read TGTGCCACCCGCCGGGACAGGGGATGGAACACTGAAGCTTTCTTT. Protein: CATRRDRGWNTEAFF.

This chain uses TRBV30 with TRBJ2-1; D uncertain. The ends were cut back, 4 bases at V and 2 bases at J, with 9 bases in the middle. CDR1 and CDR2 from the germline V gene are GTSNPN and SVGIG (reference sequence). The CDR3 covers 13 residues. The CDR3 DNA reads as TGTGCCTGGAACTCAGGTACCTACAATGAGCAGTTCTTC. Its protein is CAWNSGTYNEQFF.

Concerning this clone itself: The junction differs from germline at one of its ends, possibly a read error. This chain links TRBV29-1 with TRBJ1-1, with D hard to call. The CDR3 covers 12 residues. CDR1 SQVTM and CDR2 ANQGSEA come from the germline V gene. Written as DNA, the CDR3 is TGCAGCGTTGAAGGAGGGAACGCTGAAGCTTTCTTT. It encodes CSVEGGNAEAFF.

In its sample, this clone was seen a few times. The chain joins TRBV9 to TRBJ1-1; no reliable D call. Trimming removed 4 bases at V and 1 base at J, with 14 bases between. The germline V gene encodes CDR1 SGDLS and CDR2 YYNGEE. This CDR3 comprises 15 residues. The CDR3 spells CASSPGTLGNTEAFF. The DNA for the CDR3 is TGTGCCAGCAGCCCCGGTACGCTTGGGAACACTGAAGCTTTCTTT.

This clone was observed a handful of times. The rearrangement joins TRBV5-1 to TRBJ2-2, with 8 bases that match TRBD1. This CDR3 region has 14 residues. From germline, CDR1 is SGHRS and CDR2 YFSETQ. The V and J ends lost 2 bases and 5 bases, in that order; junction bases with no gene match: 2. Here the CDR3 DNA reads TGCGCCAGCAGCTTCCGACAGGGGACCGGGGAGCTGTTTTTT. It specifies CASSFRQGTGELFF.

The V gene is TRBV19, the J gene TRBJ1-4, with 8 bases identical to TRBD1. Per the germline V gene, CDR1 is LNHDA and CDR2 is SQIVND (reference sequence). The junction had 3 bases not matched to a gene; V was cut back by 3 bases and J by 3 bases. The CDR3 runs to 15 residues. CDR3 residues: CASSIDRGSNEKLFF. The CDR3 bases are TGTGCCAGTAGTATCGACAGGGGTTCTAATGAAAAACTGTTTTTT.

The J gene is TRBJ1-1, the V gene TRBV6-5; D uncertain. CDR1 MNHEY and CDR2 SVGAGI come from the germline V gene. The CDR3 extends over 12 amino acids. Trimming cost V 5 bases and J 1 base, with 5 bases left between them. CDR3 protein: CASSRSNTEAFF. CDR3 nucleotides: TGTGCCAGCAGTCGGTCGAACACTGAAGCTTTCTTT.

The V gene is TRBV6-2 or TRBV6-3, the J gene TRBJ1-1; a weak D match, TRBD1 (5 bases). The CDR3 runs 13 residues. The V end was cut by 2 bases, the J end by 3 bases, with 7 bases between. The germline CDR1 and CDR2 sequences are MNHEY and SVGEGT. The DNA for the CDR3 is TGTGCCAGCAGTTACAGCAGGGACACTGAAGCTTTCTTT. It is translated as CASSYSRDTEAFF.

The rearrangement uses TRBV5-4 and TRBJ2-7; no firm D call. The CDR3 spans 13 residues. V lost 0 bases, J lost 6 bases, and 10 bases lay in between. Per germline, CDR1 SGHNT and CDR2 YYREEE (reference sequence). CDR3 sequence (DNA): TGTGCCAGCAGCTTGGGGGCCAGCCCCGAGCAGTACTTC. Its protein is CASSLGASPEQYF.

This clone was observed a few times. The chain links TRBV2 to TRBJ2-1; tentatively, D is TRBD1 (5 bases). The V gene's germline CDR1 is SNHLY and CDR2 FYNNEI. The CDR3 runs to 15 residues. V was cut by 7 bases and J by 0 bases, with 13 bases left in between. CDR3 in DNA: TGTGCCAGCATCCCGACAGCCAGCTCCTACAATGAGCAGTTCTTC. Amino acid sequence: CASIPTASSYNEQFF.

This clone was counted once. This chain uses TRBV18 with TRBJ1-2; D is ambiguous. The CDR3 sequence is 14 residues long. The V gene's germline CDR1 is KGHSH and CDR2 LQKENI. The ends were cut back, 6 bases at V and 4 bases at J, with 15 bases in the middle. In DNA, the CDR3 is TGTGCCAGCTCCCTTCGTAGCCGGAGCTATGGCTACACCTTC. This sequence encodes CASSLRSRSYGYTF.

With respect to this clone: At one boundary the junction diverges from the germline segment, which might be a read error. This rearrangement joins TRBV7-7 to TRBJ2-7; 8 positions agree with TRBD1. Germline V CDR1 and CDR2: SSHAT, FNYEAQ (reference sequence). The CDR3 covers 15 residues. The CDR3 DNA follows: TGTGCTAGCAGCTTAGGACAGGGTGGGCCCTACGAGCAGTACTTC. Encoded protein: CASSLGQGGPYEQYF.

This clone was seen once. The chain is built from TRBV30 and TRBJ1-5; TRBD1 is a possible D gene (5 bases). With 4 bases removed from V and 6 bases from J, the gap between germline ends came to 16 bases. Germline V gene lookup returns CDR1 GTSNPN and CDR2 SVGIG (reference sequence). The CDR3 totals 14 residues. The CDR3 protein is CAWTSQGLGQPQHF. The DNA of the CDR3 is TGTGCCTGGACGTCGCAGGGTCTCGGTCAGCCCCAGCATTTT. Combining the CDR3 with reference TRBV30 and TRBJ1-5 gives the whole variable domain SQTIHQWPATLVQPVGSPLSLECTVEGTSNPNLYWYRQAAGRGLQLLFYSVGIGQISSEVPQNLSASRPQDRQFILSSKKLLLSDSGFYLCAWTSQGLGQPQHFGDGTRLSIL.

The chain joins TRBV18 to TRBJ1-3; 9 bases match TRBD1. The CDR3 loop spans 16 amino acids. CDR1 and CDR2 from the germline V gene are KGHSH and LQKENI. V lost 6 bases, J lost 2 bases, and 8 bases stayed unmatched. CDR3: CASSPNRQGAGNTIYF. DNA of the CDR3: TGTGCCAGCTCGCCCAACCGACAGGGGGCTGGAAACACCATATATTTT.